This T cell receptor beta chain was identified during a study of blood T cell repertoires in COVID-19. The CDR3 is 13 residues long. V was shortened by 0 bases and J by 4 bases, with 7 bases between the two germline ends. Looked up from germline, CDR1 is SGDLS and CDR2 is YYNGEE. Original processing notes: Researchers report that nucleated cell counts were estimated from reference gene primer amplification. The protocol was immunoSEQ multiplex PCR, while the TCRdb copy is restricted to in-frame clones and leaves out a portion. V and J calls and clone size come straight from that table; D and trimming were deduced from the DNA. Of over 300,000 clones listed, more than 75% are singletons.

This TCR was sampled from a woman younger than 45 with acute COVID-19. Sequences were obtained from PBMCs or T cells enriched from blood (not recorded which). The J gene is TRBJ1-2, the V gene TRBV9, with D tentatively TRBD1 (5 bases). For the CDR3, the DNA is TGTGCCAGCAGCGTAGGGGGGGGCTATGGCTACACCTTC. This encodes CASSVGGGYGYTF.